The following is a T cell receptor beta chain sequence with its context. Antigen specificity is unknown. Sequencing was performed with immunoSEQ multiplex PCR; in TCRdb, only in-frame clones are kept and a portion is missing. Of around 140,000 clones in the sample, 70% to 90% were seen once. The sample originates from a study of T cell responses to AZD1222 COVID-19 vaccine. Broader study findings: Females made up more of the donors, who were largely white British, and clonal diversity may have come out too low. Dominant CD4 TCR responses targeted spike regions 160-218 and 743-854. Spike-specific TCR breadth and depth went up after people got two AZD1222 doses. Reports say nearly half of spike-specific TCRs go after unmutated variant regions.

Germline assignment: CDR1 LGHNT and CDR2 FRNRAP. The CDR3 is 15 residues long. V lost 3 bases and J lost 2; bases outside the gene matches: 5. V is TRBV12-5 and J is TRBJ2-7, with TRBD2 matching over 9 bases. The receptor's source is an adult who received the MenACWY meningococcal vaccine as a control. The sample consisted of peripheral blood, taken 28 days after the second dose of the MenACWY control vaccine. CDR3 sequence (DNA): TGTGCTAGTGGTTTCCCTAGCGGGATCGCCTACGAGCAGTACTTC. This codes for CASGFPSGIAYEQYF.